This T cell receptor (beta chain) appears in the sequencing data of a study of T cells in Graves' hyperthyroidism and ophthalmopathy. Whole-study results and caveats: The model anticipated ophthalmopathy a median about 6.5 months pre-onset.

CDR3 length: 15 amino acids. Per germline, CDR1 SQVTM and CDR2 ANQGSEA. The V and J ends lost 4 bases and 2 bases, in that order; junction bases with no gene match: 4. TCR beta CDR3 region amplification was performed from RNA transcripts. A first-round RT-PCR of the TCR CDR3 used the HTBI primer set. TCRdb re-analysed the multiplex PCR reads in MiXCR, keeping a single row per CDR3 protein. The data show about 350,000 distinct CDR3 sequences, more than 11% seen once. The sample holds a few counts of this clonotype. What it binds is not known. This TCR came from a woman aged 30 to 39 with Graves' hyperthyroidism. The specimen sequenced was blood. The chain employs TRBV29-1 and TRBJ2-1; 11 bases match TRBD1. The CDR3 sequence: CSVAPGQGAYNEQFF. CDR3 coding DNA: TGCAGCGTTGCACCGGGACAGGGGGCCTACAATGAGCAGTTCTTC.